These 18 T cell receptor beta chains originate from one sample sequenced in a study of early T cells in non-severe SARS-CoV-2 infection. Using its own MiXCR run on the 5' RACE reads, TCRdb lists one record per CDR3 protein. The sample consists of approximately 120,000 distinct CDR3 sequences, 14% to 15% of them appearing once. Sequences were obtained from whole blood. Receptors were obtained from an adult who was a healthcare worker with PCR-confirmed SARS-CoV-2 infection or an uninfected control (not recorded which).

The chain has TRBV20-1 and TRBJ2-7; TRBD1 agrees at 7 bases. Germline CDR1 DFQATT, CDR2 SNEGSKA (reference sequence). V lost 0 bases to trimming and J lost 2 bases; unmatched junction nucleotides: 7. This CDR3 is 15 amino acids long. In nucleotides, the CDR3 is TGCAGTGCTAGAGATCTGGCCAGGGGGACCTACGAGCAGTACTTC. Its protein product is CSARDLARGTYEQYF.

This clonotype was counted a few times. The V call is TRBV7-9, the J call TRBJ2-2, with 7 bases lining up with TRBD1. In germline, CDR1 is SEHNR, CDR2 FQNEAQ (reference sequence). This CDR3 comprises 14 residues. V was clipped by 4 bases and J by 6 bases; unmatched bases: 5. The chain's CDR3 is CASSSLDRAGELFF. CDR3 bases: TGTGCCAGCAGCTCCCTTGACAGGGCCGGGGAGCTGTTTTTT.

This chain joins TRBV7-9 and TRBJ2-3, with D hard to call. Germline values: CDR1 SEHNR, CDR2 FQNEAQ (reference sequence). The V gene lost 4 bases and the J gene lost 14 bases, with 19 bases spanning the gap. This CDR3 is 13 amino acids long. The CDR3 loop is CASSSRPGPPRYF. CDR3 in DNA: TGTGCCAGCAGCTCGAGACCGGGTCCCCCGCGGTATTTT.

The rearrangement uses TRBV5-1 and TRBJ2-5; D is ambiguous. V gave up 0 bases and J gave up 7 bases, with 13 bases separating them. The CDR3 length is 14 residues. Germline V gene data show CDR1 as SGHRS and CDR2 as YFSETQ. The CDR3, as DNA: TGCGCCAGCAGCTTGGGAGGCGCTTCGGGGACCCAGTACTTC. Protein sequence: CASSLGGASGTQYF. Drawing the rest from reference TRBV5-1 and TRBJ2-5, the complete variable domain is KAGVTQTPRYLIKTRGQQVTLSCSPISGHRSVSWYQQTPGQGLQFLFEYFSETQRNKGNFPGRFSGRQFSNSRSEMNVSTLELGDSALYLCASSLGGASGTQYFGPGTRLLVL.

The chain recombines TRBV7-2 with TRBJ2-5; TRBD1 agrees at 9 bases. This CDR3 region has 15 residues. The germline gives CDR1 SGHTA, CDR2 FQGNSA. V was pared by 5 bases and J by 5 bases, with 9 bases of the junction left unmatched. CDR3 DNA sequence: TGTGCCAGCAGCAATTACAGGGGGCGCTGGGAGACCCAGTACTTC. Its translation: CASSNYRGRWETQYF.

The chain employs TRBV5-5 and TRBJ1-2; TRBD1 matches at 10 bases. The CDR3 is made up of 14 amino acids. Losses at the gene ends were 2 bases for V and 5 bases for J; bases not matched to a gene: 3. Germline lookup yields CDR1 SGHKS and CDR2 YYEKEE (reference sequence). This chain's CDR3 is CASSFGTGAYGYTF. For the CDR3, the DNA is TGTGCCAGCAGCTTTGGGACAGGGGCATATGGCTACACCTTC. Combining the CDR3 with reference TRBV5-5 and TRBJ1-2 gives the whole variable domain DAGVTQSPTHLIKTRGQQVTLRCSPISGHKSVSWYQQVLGQGPQFIFQYYEKEERGRGNFPDRFSARQFPNYSSELNVNALLLGDSALYLCASSFGTGAYGYTFGSGTRLTVV.

This clonotype was seen more than once but under ten times. This rearrangement joins TRBV12-3 or TRBV12-4 to TRBJ1-5; no reliable D call. V was cut by 3 bases and J by 5 bases, with 8 bases left in between. There are 13 residues in the CDR3. The CDR3 loop is CASSFDADQPQHF. The DNA for the CDR3 is TGTGCCAGCAGTTTTGACGCCGATCAGCCCCAGCATTTT.

The rearrangement joins TRBV7-2 to TRBJ2-3; D might be TRBD2 (5 bases). Germline CDR1 and CDR2: SGHTA and FQGNSA. With 4 bases removed from V and 8 bases from J, the gap between germline ends came to 10 bases. The CDR3 is made up of 12 amino acids. CDR3: CTSSSPAGTQYF. Written as DNA, the CDR3 is TGTACCAGCAGCTCCCCGGCGGGTACGCAGTATTTT.

This clonotype was recorded a few times. The CDR3 DNA reads TGTGCCAGCAGCCCGACAGGGTCGTTCAATGAGCAGTTCTTC. Its protein is CASSPTGSFNEQFF. The gene calls are TRBV5-6 and TRBJ2-1; 7 bases map to TRBD1. Germline CDR1 and CDR2: SGHDT and YYEEEE. The CDR3 is 14 amino acids. J lost 6 bases, V lost 4 bases, and 7 bases had no gene match.

This clonotype was detected ten times or more. The rearrangement uses TRBV12-3 or TRBV12-4 and TRBJ1-5; D not resolved. V lost 5 bases, J lost 6 bases, and 14 bases lay in between. The CDR3 extends over 14 amino acids. CDR3 sequence (DNA): TGTGCCAGCAGTGACGGGCCGGTGGGTCAGCCCCAGCATTTT. Translation: CASSDGPVGQPQHF.

The table lists this clonotype with a few counts. The rearrangement joins TRBV4-2 to TRBJ2-3, with D perhaps matching TRBD1 (5 bases). Germline loops: CDR1 LGHNA, CDR2 YNFKEQ. V lost 0 bases and J lost 6, with 13 bases in between. The CDR3 spans 15 residues. CDR3 in amino acids: CASSQDGAGSDTQYF. The DNA for the CDR3 is TGTGCCAGCAGCCAAGATGGGGCTGGCTCCGATACGCAGTATTTT.

This clonotype has more than one count but fewer than ten. The chain is built from TRBV7-9 and TRBJ2-3; 12 bases are shared with TRBD2. Germline CDR1 and CDR2: SEHNR and FQNEAQ (reference sequence). V lost 5 bases to trimming and J lost 6 bases; unmatched junction nucleotides: 3. The length of the CDR3 is 14 residues. The CDR3 bases are TGTGCCAGCAGCATGGGACTAGCGGGCGATACGCAGTATTTT. It yields the protein CASSMGLAGDTQYF.

This clonotype has just a few counts. The rearrangement links TRBV2 to TRBJ2-5; 7 nucleotides match TRBD1. Trimming at V came to 6 bases and at J to 1 base, leaving 8 bases not matched to a gene. Germline loops: CDR1 SNHLY, CDR2 FYNNEI. The CDR3 sequence is 15 residues long. The CDR3 region is CASRFRQGAQETQYF. The CDR3 nucleotides read TGTGCCAGCAGATTCCGACAGGGCGCCCAAGAGACCCAGTACTTC.

The J gene is TRBJ1-2, the V gene TRBV12-3 or TRBV12-4; tentatively, D is TRBD1 (6 bases). With 2 bases removed from V and 5 bases from J, the gap between germline ends came to 15 bases. The CDR3 spans 15 residues. DNA for the CDR3: TGTGCCAGCAGTTTACCGGGGGGCTCAATGTATGGCTACACCTTC. This codes for CASSLPGGSMYGYTF.

As to this clonotype: A read error may explain this, as a much larger clone is one base away. V usage is TRBV4-1 and J usage is TRBJ1-1; TRBD1 is a possible D gene (5 bases). Looked up from germline, CDR1 is MGHRA and CDR2 is YSYEKL. Deletions cut 4 bases from V and 7 bases from J, with 25 bases between. This CDR3 has 17 residues. The CDR3 region has the DNA TGCGCCAGCAGCCCATTTAAAGCGGAGGGGTTAAGTGATGAAGCTTTCTTT. As protein: CASSPFKAEGLSDEAFF.

CDR3 DNA: TGTGCCAGCAGCTTAATTGGACAGGGTATGAATGAGCAGTTCTTC. Translating gives CASSLIGQGMNEQFF. V is TRBV11-2 and J is TRBJ2-1; 8 positions match TRBD1. From germline, CDR1 is SGHAT and CDR2 FQNNGV. Trimming cost V 2 bases and J 7 bases; bases outside gene matches: 7. The CDR3 contains 15 residues.

This clonotype was counted once. The chain combines TRBV30 with TRBJ1-6, with D perhaps TRBD1 (5 bases). V lost 2 bases and J lost 9, with 11 bases in between. There are 13 residues in the CDR3. Looked up from germline, CDR1 is GTSNPN and CDR2 is SVGIG (reference sequence). In DNA form, the CDR3 reads TGTGCCTGGAGTAAAGGGGATGCTTCACCCCTCCACTTT. It encodes CAWSKGDASPLHF.

This clonotype was found a few times. The V call is TRBV4-1, the J call TRBJ2-2, with a possible D match to TRBD1 (5 bases). Trimming shortened V by 2 bases and J by 6 bases, and 7 bases separated the two germline ends. The CDR3 has 13 residues. Germline CDR1 is MGHRA and CDR2 is YSYEKL. This chain's CDR3 is CASSQTGSGELFF. The DNA of the CDR3 is TGCGCCAGCAGCCAAACAGGTTCCGGGGAGCTGTTTTTT.